The rows below give T cell receptor beta chains drawn from one sample of a study of T cells in Graves' hyperthyroidism and ophthalmopathy. A single record per CDR3 protein comes from TCRdb applying MiXCR to the multiplex PCR reads. The sample records some 700,000 distinct CDR3 sequences, approximately 15% being singletons. Sequenced material: blood. The receptors derive from a man aged 45-65 years with Graves' hyperthyroidism. The conserved cysteine and the conserved F or W are not part of the CDR3 here. The order of the fields is J gene, V gene, CDR3 protein.

>TRBJ2-7|TRBV29-1
SAMDGSSGEQY
>TRBJ2-3|TRBV30
AFSGQGPDTQY
>TRBJ1-1|TRBV19
ASSIIVRQVMNTEAF
>TRBJ2-7|TRBV7-9
ASSWLGDSSGEQY
>TRBJ2-7|TRBV20-1
SAPGRGVYEQY
>TRBJ1-5|TRBV6-1
ASSAPFDSQH
>TRBJ1-6|TRBV30
AWDREEWSPLH
>TRBJ2-1|TRBV19
ASRPVLRGRVYEQF
>TRBJ1-5|TRBV10-2
ASSEFALTTSYSNQPQH
>TRBJ2-3|TRBV12-3/TRBV12-4
APPWGVATDTQY
>TRBJ1-2|TRBV20-1
SARDHYVAGHGYT
>TRBJ1-5|TRBV28
ASSGGSQPQH
>TRBJ1-3|TRBV12-3/TRBV12-4
ASSFAGTSGNTIY
>TRBJ2-1|TRBV27
ASSLGGSLNEQF
>TRBJ2-6|TRBV4-3
ASSQQTGSYGANVLT
>TRBJ2-2|TRBV3-1
ASSPGHLGELF
>TRBJ1-1|TRBV29-1
SVEVVVNTEAF
>TRBJ1-3|TRBV4-1
ASSQGRAYSGNTIY
>TRBJ2-7|TRBV2
ASSEGGSLGDEQY
>TRBJ2-7|TRBV12-3/TRBV12-4
ASSPRDRDGEQY
>TRBJ2-1|TRBV7-3
ASSSSRGDEQF
>TRBJ2-5|TRBV30
AWTGLGGETQY
>TRBJ2-7|TRBV20-1
SARDEGRITYEQY
>TRBJ2-1|TRBV28
ASSSISGSSYNEQF
>TRBJ2-7|TRBV20-1
SAHSRDRSTYEHY
>TRBJ2-1|TRBV2
ASSGVAYNEQF
>TRBJ2-1|TRBV27
ASMGLAGVGYNEQF
>TRBJ2-2|TRBV20-1
SARGGELF
>TRBJ2-3|TRBV2
ASSEALVGTDTQY
>TRBJ1-4|TRBV5-1
ASSPGHFTNEKLF